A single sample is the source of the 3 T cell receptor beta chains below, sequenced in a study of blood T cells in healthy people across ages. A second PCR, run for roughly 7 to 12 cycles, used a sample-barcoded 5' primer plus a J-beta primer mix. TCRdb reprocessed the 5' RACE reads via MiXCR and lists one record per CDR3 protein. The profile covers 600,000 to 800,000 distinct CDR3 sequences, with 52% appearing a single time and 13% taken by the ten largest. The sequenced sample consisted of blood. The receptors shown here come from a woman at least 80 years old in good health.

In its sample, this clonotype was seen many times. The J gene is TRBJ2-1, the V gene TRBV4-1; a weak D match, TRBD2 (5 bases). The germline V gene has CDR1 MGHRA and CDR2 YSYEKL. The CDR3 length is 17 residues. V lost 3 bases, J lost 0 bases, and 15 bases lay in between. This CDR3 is CASSQASIGSSYNEQFF. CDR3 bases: TGCGCCAGCAGCCAGGCCTCGATTGGGAGCTCCTACAATGAGCAGTTCTTC.

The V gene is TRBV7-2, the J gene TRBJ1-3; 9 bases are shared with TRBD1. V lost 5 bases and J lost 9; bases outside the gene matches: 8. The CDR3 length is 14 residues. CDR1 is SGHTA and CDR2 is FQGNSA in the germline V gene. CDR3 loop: CASSHRQGVGTIYF. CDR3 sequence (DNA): TGTGCCAGCAGCCATCGACAGGGGGTGGGCACCATATATTTT.

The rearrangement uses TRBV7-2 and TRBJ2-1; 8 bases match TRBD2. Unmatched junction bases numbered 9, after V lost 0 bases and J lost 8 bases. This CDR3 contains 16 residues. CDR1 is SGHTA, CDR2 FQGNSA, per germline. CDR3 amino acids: CASSLASGEGWDEQFF. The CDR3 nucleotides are TGTGCCAGCAGCTTAGCTAGCGGGGAGGGTTGGGATGAGCAGTTCTTC.